The TCR beta chain described here comes from a study of read filtering for tumor transcriptome and immune sequencing. Study-level background: By R-ISS, stages I, II and III held about 8, 15 and 7 patients.

Deletions cut 4 bases from V and 4 bases from J, with 14 bases between. This CDR3 is 15 amino acids long. The germline V gene encodes CDR1 SGHDN and CDR2 FVKESK. Molecular barcoded adaptors covering alpha/delta and beta/gamma chains were used on roughly 400 ng RNA. TCRdb called the reads again in MiXCR, with one record for every CDR3 protein. The table lists fewer than 30,000 distinct CDR3 sequences, around 15% of them singletons. General observations from the study: Without single-read clonotypes, shared clonotype proportions correlated more between IR-seq and RNA-seq.

Notes on this clonotype: Its matching antigen is unknown.

Sampling of bone marrow took place during active disease in every patient. The sequencing input was a population of CD138-negative cells sorted from bone marrow. The receptor was isolated from a donor aged 40 or over with multiple myeloma. The V call is TRBV14, the J call TRBJ2-1; TRBD2 might be the D (5 bases). The DNA of the CDR3 is TGTGCCAGCAGCCCTATAGCGAGGGCATACAATGAGCAGTTCTTC. Amino acids: CASSPIARAYNEQFF.